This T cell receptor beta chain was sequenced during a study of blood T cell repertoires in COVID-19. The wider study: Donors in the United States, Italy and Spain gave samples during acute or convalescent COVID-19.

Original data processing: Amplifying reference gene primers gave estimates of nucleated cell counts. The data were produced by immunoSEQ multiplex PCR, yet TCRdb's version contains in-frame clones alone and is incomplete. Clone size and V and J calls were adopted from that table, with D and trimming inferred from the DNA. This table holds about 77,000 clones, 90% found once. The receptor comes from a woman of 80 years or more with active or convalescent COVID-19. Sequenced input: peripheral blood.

The DNA for the CDR3 is TGTGCCACCGGGGATGGGGACAGAGAAGCTTTCTTT. Translated, it gives CATGDGDREAFF. V usage is TRBV19 and J usage is TRBJ1-1; 7 bases match TRBD1. Germline-derived CDR1 and CDR2 are LNHDA and SQIVND (reference sequence). V lost 10 bases, J lost 8 bases, and 10 bases stayed unmatched. The CDR3 covers 12 residues.